Each of the 7 T cell receptor beta chains below was sequenced from the same sample in a study of esophageal squamous cell carcinoma under preoperative chemotherapy. Via MiXCR, TCRdb re-called the PCR reads, giving one row per CDR3 protein. The data hold about 19,000 distinct CDR3 sequences, with around 45% observed a single time. Time point in this sample: after preoperative PTX-NDP chemotherapy. This sample was gathered from a patient given preoperative chemotherapy. The origin of the receptors is a human donor with esophageal squamous cell carcinoma. The donor label of this sample is uncertain.

Comments on this clonotype: The CDR3 ends on some other residue instead of the conserved phenylalanine or tryptophan, so this is likely a read error. The limits of the CDR3 on the DNA are not certain, so only TCRdb's listed CDR3 is given. V gene TRBV27 combines with J gene TRBJ2-5; the table's D call, TRBD1, has no DNA check behind it. The CDR3 region is 15 residues in length, termini included. CDR1 is MNHEY and CDR2 is SMNVEV in the germline V gene (reference sequence). CDR3 sequence: CASSLTPLDQATQLS.

The rearrangement uses TRBV7-8 and TRBJ2-3; 8 positions match TRBD2. The CDR3 extends over 17 amino acids. The trim removed 5 bases at V and 2 bases at J, leaving 12 bases unmatched. Germline assignment: CDR1 SGHVS and CDR2 FQNEAQ. Written as DNA, the CDR3 is TGTGCCAGCAGCCCTAACTCCATTAGCGGGACCACAGATACGCAGTATTTT. Encoded protein: CASSPNSISGTTDTQYF. Based on the CDR3 plus reference TRBV7-8 and TRBJ2-3, the full variable domain is GAGVSQSPRYKVAKRGQDVALRCDPISGHVSLFWYQQALGQGPEFLTYFQNEAQLDKSGLPSDRFFAERPEGSVSTLKIQRTQQEDSAVYLCASSPNSISGTTDTQYFGPGTRLTVL.

The chain employs TRBV7-2 and TRBJ2-1; a possible D gene is TRBD2 (7 bases). The J call is in doubt because the DNA end fits TRBJ2-5 better. Germline V gene sequence: CDR1 SGHTA, CDR2 FQGNSA. The length of the CDR3 is 15 residues. CDR3 amino acids: CASSLRPGGRETQYF. Here the CDR3 DNA reads TGTGCCAGCAGCTTAAGGCCGGGGGGCAGAGAGACCCAGTACTTC.

This clonotype is medium-sized within its sample. This chain's CDR3 is CASRDPALRTGELFF. The CDR3 nucleotides are TGTGCCAGCAGGGATCCCGCGCTACGGACCGGGGAGCTGTTTTTT. V usage is TRBV11-3 and J usage is TRBJ2-2; D is ambiguous. CDR1 is SGHNT and CDR2 is YENEEA in the germline V gene. The V and J ends lost 6 bases and 5 bases respectively, with 16 bases between them. This CDR3 has 15 residues.

The chain combines TRBV7-9 with TRBJ2-5; possible D gene TRBD1, 5 bases. Gene TRBJ2-1 matches the end of the DNA better, so the J call may be wrong. The germline CDR1 and CDR2 sequences are SEHNR and FQNEAQ (reference sequence). The CDR3 loop spans 14 amino acids. The CDR3 sequence is CASSSAGWQESQFF. In DNA, the CDR3 is TGTGCCAGCAGCTCGGCAGGGTGGCAAGAGTCCCAGTTCTTC.

The V and J genes are TRBV7-6 and TRBJ2-5, with 9 bases identical to TRBD1. The J call could be wrong; TRBJ2-7 is a better fit for the DNA end. Looked up from germline, CDR1 is SGHVS and CDR2 is FNYEAQ. CDR3 size: 13 residues. The CDR3 protein is CASSRTGDHEQYF. The DNA for the CDR3 is TGTGCCAGCAGCCGGACAGGGGACCACGAGCAGTACTTC.

This clonotype was observed a few times. The chain recombines TRBV9 with TRBJ2-2; 12 nucleotides match TRBD1. Germline V CDR1 and CDR2: SGDLS, YYNGEE. The V segment lost 0 bases and the J segment 7 bases; nucleotides outside the gene matches: 4. This CDR3 contains 16 residues. The CDR3 nucleotides are TGTGCCAGCAGCGTAGGGGGGACAGGGGGCGGCGGGGAGCTGTTTTTT. Its translation is CASSVGGTGGGGELFF.